This TCR beta chain originates from a study of T cells in Graves' hyperthyroidism and ophthalmopathy. Participants, patients aged 18 to 65, had newly diagnosed hyperthyroidism with a duration under 2 months. Diagnoses used clinical symptoms, serum thyroxine and TRAb, thyroid ultrasound and orbital computed tomography. This clonotype was observed at least ten times. Amplified TCR beta CDR3 regions derived from RNA transcripts. The TCR CDR3 was amplified in a first-round RT-PCR using the HTBI primer set. TCRdb re-called the multiplex PCR reads through MiXCR, storing one row per CDR3 protein. The repertoire includes hundreds of thousands of distinct CDR3 sequences, under 20% of them detected once, and 3.8% sits in the top ten. Material: blood. This TCR was recovered from a woman aged 30 to 39 with Graves' hyperthyroidism.

CDR3 DNA: TGTGCCAGCAGTTTCCTGACTAGCGGGATCGGGGATACGCAGTATTTT. Protein sequence: CASSFLTSGIGDTQYF. This chain joins TRBV28 and TRBJ2-3, with TRBD2 matching over 11 bases. This CDR3 is built from 16 residues. Germline V gives CDR1 MDHEN, CDR2 SYDVKM. V lost 3 bases, J lost 6 bases, and 8 bases stayed unmatched.